This T cell receptor (beta chain) was identified in a study of OX40 agonist ivuxolimab in advanced cancers. CDR3 size: 15 residues. Trimming shortened V by 0 bases and J by 10 bases, and 16 bases separated the two germline ends. Germline CDR1 is LNHNV and CDR2 is YYDKDF (reference sequence). Some clones are missing from TCRdb's copy, which holds only in-frame ones; the method was immunoSEQ multiplex PCR. The table lists some 100,000 clones, approximately 80% of them singletons, with 5.5% in the top ten. The study's findings and limits: The study found that CD8+ T cells averaged more expanded clones than CD4+.

On this clone: Antigen specificity is unknown.

Specimen: CD4+ or CD8+ T cells sorted from blood, collected in a trial of the OX40 agonist ivuxolimab. The source of this sequence is an adult with an advanced solid tumor such as melanoma, head and neck, liver or kidney cancer. This rearrangement joins TRBV15 to TRBJ2-1; TRBD1 might be the D (7 bases). DNA for the CDR3: TGTGCCACCAGCAGAGATCAGGAGGGGGCCCGCGAGCAGTTCTTC. Amino acids: CATSRDQEGAREQFF. The variable domain in full, with the rest retrieved from reference TRBV15 and TRBJ2-1, is DAMVIQNPRYQVTQFGKPVTLSCSQTLNHNVMYWYQQKSSQAPKLLFHYYDKDFNNEADTPDNFQSRRPNTSFCFLDIRSPGLGDTAMYLCATSRDQEGAREQFFGPGTRLTVL.